The clone carrying this T cell receptor beta chain appeared a few times. Its antigen is still unknown. This sample stems from a study of cytomegalovirus exposure and HLA in healthy donors. Trimming removed 3 bases from V and 1 base from J, with 10 bases in between. This CDR3 region has 14 residues. The germline V gene encodes CDR1 SGHRS and CDR2 YFSETQ. Points from the study as a whole: Confirmation was obtained in vitro that a few CMV-associated chains are specific for CMV antigens. Per a later analysis, HLA-associated TCR beta chains showed more clonal expansion than other, equally common TCR beta chains.

The primer mix had 60 Vbeta and 13 Jbeta primers. As handled by the study authors: Per a later analysis, the number of unique TCR beta chains was 75 million to 90 million, of which 10 million to 11 million were shared. Method: immunoSEQ multiplex PCR; TCRdb's copy keeps in-frame clones and lacks some. The V and J calls and clone size were taken over from that table, and D and trimming were inferred from the DNA. The sample contains more than 80,000 clones, around 64% of which appear only once. The V and J genes are TRBV5-1 and TRBJ1-1, with unresolved D. Material for sequencing was PBMCs. This receptor was identified in a man in his sixties in good health and CMV-seronegative. The DNA of the CDR3 is TGCGCCAGCAGCTACCCGGGAGGGAACACTGAAGCTTTCTTT. This encodes CASSYPGGNTEAFF.